This T cell receptor (beta chain) appears in the sequencing data of a study of T cell responses to AZD1222 COVID-19 vaccine (dated by TCRdb to the early 2020s). As for the study more broadly: AZD1222 recipients whose second dose came at about 4 weeks and those whose second dose came at about 12 weeks were combined into one group, since spike-specific TCR depth and breadth did not differ between the two schedules. A total of 233 trial participants underwent TCR sequencing, of whom some 200 had received two doses of AZD1222 and about 26 had received two doses of the MenACWY control vaccine. Trial participants were enrolled by age into 18-55, 56-69 and 70-plus year subgroups, with about 150, 28 and 57 TCR-sequenced participants respectively. Summary of the overall study and its limitations: In the small 56-69-year group, the increase in depth fell short of significance, most likely because of low power. Conclusions about previously exposed vaccinees are limited because only a handful of AZD1222 recipients were SARS-CoV-2 seropositive at baseline. After two AZD1222 doses, both the breadth and the depth of spike-specific TCRs were significantly higher than at day 0 and than in MenACWY recipients. Reportedly, almost half of the unique spike-specific TCRs recognized epitopes lying outside the regions that are mutated in the B.1.351 and B.1.1.7 variants. Because no samples from the day 14 peak response were available, repertoires could be characterized only after the peak T cell response. Participants were mostly white British, with more females than males. The authors suggested clonal diversity may have been underestimated. The whole spike protein was spanned by vaccine-associated CD4 TCRs, and dominant responses were seen in regions 160-218 and 743-854.

What the time point label conveys for this sample: baseline before first vaccination. Vaccinee samples came from UK trials COV001 and COV002, including a single-blind randomized controlled phase 2/3 trial of AZD1222 (ChAdOx1 nCoV-19) in healthy adults. For TCRbeta chain sequencing, PBMC samples were collected from trial participants at day 0 and at day 28 after the second dose. Points on this clone: Its antigen remains unidentified. Base qualities were left out, and no much larger clone turns up one base away.

Deletion took 2 bases off V and 6 bases off J, with a span of 14 bases between the germline ends. CDR1 and CDR2 (SEHNR, FQNEAQ) derive from the germline V gene (reference sequence). The CDR3 covers 15 residues, taking in both the cysteine and the phenylalanine. Here the CDR3 DNA is all that survives: 45 bases in frame from base 1. The CDR3 regions of human TCRbeta chains were subjected to immunosequencing. Per the source publication's procedure: Repertoire TCRs were checked for matches against a reference library of SARS-CoV-2-specific TCRs that had been generated using the MIRA antigen-specificity platform. Breadth was defined as the fraction of unique TCRs that were SARS-CoV-2-associated, and depth was defined as the fraction of total T cells that were SARS-CoV-2-associated. Using the MIRA data, each spike-specific TCR was assigned both to the spike region to which the TCR was reactive and to a CD4 or CD8 class. Log10-transformed breadth and depth values were compared by one-way ANOVA with Sidak's multiple comparisons tests. The immuneACCESS repertoire file appears here via TCRdb, limited to in-frame rearrangements. These files lack a portion of the clones; in checked studies, under half of the deficit traces to unresolved V genes, and the cause of the others is not known. The V and J calls and the clone size are those of that table, but D and trimming were determined from the DNA. The sample table contains 45,000 to 60,000 clones; only one count was recorded for about 86% of them. Over 15% of the sample is in the top ten clones.

The chain is encoded by TRBV7-9 joined to TRBJ2-1, with the D gene call left open. This receptor was obtained from an adult in good health. The starting material was peripheral blood, obtained on day 0 of AZD1222 vaccination. The CDR3 sequence is CASSLMGIVANEQFF. The bases read TGTGCCAGCAGCTTAATGGGGATAGTAGCCAATGAGCAGTTCTTC.